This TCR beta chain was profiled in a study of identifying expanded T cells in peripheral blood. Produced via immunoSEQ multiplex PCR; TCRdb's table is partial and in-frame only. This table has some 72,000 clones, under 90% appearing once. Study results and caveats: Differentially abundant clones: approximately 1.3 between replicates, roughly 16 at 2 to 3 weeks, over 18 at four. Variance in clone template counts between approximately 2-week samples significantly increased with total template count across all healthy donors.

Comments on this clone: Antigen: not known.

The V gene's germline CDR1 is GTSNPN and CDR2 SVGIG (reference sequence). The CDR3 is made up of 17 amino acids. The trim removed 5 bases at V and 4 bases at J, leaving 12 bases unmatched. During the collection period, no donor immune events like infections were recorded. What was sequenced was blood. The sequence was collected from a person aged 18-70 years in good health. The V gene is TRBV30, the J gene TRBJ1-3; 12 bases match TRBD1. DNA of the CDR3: TGTGCCTGGGGGACAGGGGGCCAGAGGAGCTCCGGAAACACCATATATTTT. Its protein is CAWGTGGQRSSGNTIYF. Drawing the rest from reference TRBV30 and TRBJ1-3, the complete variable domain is SQTIHQWPATLVQPVGSPLSLECTVEGTSNPNLYWYRQAAGRGLQLLFYSVGIGQISSEVPQNLSASRPQDRQFILSSKKLLLSDSGFYLCAWGTGGQRSSGNTIYFGEGSWLTVV.